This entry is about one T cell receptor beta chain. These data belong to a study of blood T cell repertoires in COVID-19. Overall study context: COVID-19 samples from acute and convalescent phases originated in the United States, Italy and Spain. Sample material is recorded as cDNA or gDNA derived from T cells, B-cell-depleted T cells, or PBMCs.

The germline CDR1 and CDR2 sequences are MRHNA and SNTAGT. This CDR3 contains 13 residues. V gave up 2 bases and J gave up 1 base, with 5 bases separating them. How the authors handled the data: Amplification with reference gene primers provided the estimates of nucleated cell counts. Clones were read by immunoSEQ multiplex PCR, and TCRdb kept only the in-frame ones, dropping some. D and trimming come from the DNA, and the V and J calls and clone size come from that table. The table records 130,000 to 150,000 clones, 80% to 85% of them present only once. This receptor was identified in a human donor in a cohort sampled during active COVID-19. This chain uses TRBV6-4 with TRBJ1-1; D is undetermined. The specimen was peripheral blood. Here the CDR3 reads CASSDEENTEAFF. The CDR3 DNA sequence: TGTGCCAGCAGTGACGAGGAGAACACTGAAGCTTTCTTT.